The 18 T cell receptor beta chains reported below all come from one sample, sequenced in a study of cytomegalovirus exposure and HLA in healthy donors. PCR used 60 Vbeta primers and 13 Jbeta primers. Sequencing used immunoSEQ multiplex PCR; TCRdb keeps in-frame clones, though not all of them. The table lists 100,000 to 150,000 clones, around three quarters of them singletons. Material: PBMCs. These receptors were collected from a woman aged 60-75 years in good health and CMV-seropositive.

This CDR3 is CASSLGGGLGHF. CDR3 DNA sequence: TGTGCCAGCAGCTTGGGGGGGGGCCTAGGCCACTTT. The chain joins TRBV5-6 to TRBJ1-6; a weak D match, TRBD1 (6 bases). In germline, CDR1 is SGHDT, CDR2 YYEEEE. V was trimmed by 0 bases and J by 18 bases, leaving 13 bases between them. The CDR3 spans 12 residues.

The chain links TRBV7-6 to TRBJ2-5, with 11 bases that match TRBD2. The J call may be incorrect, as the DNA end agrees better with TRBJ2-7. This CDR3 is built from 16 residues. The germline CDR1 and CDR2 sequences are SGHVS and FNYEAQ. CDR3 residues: CASSLEASGGIYEQYF. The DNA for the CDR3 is TGTGCCAGCAGCTTAGAAGCTAGCGGGGGGATCTACGAGCAGTACTTC.

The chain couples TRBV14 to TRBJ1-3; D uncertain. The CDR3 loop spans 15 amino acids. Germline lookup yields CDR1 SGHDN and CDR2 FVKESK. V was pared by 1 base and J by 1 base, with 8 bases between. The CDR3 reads CASSQGLGSGNTIYF. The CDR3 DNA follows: TGTGCCAGCAGCCAAGGACTCGGTTCTGGAAACACCATATATTTT.

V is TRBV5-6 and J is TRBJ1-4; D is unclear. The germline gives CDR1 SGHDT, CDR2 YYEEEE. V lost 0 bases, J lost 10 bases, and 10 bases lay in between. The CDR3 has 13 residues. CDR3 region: CASSLAMEGKLFF. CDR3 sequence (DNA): TGTGCCAGCAGCTTGGCTATGGAGGGAAAACTGTTTTTT.

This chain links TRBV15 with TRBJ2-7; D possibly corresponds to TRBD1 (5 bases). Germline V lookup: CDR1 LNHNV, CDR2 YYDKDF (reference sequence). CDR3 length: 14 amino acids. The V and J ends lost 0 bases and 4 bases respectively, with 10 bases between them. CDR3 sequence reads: CATSRDTTVYEQYF. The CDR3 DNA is TGTGCCACCAGCAGAGATACGACAGTTTACGAGCAGTACTTC. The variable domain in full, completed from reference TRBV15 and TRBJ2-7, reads DAMVIQNPRYQVTQFGKPVTLSCSQTLNHNVMYWYQQKSSQAPKLLFHYYDKDFNNEADTPDNFQSRRPNTSFCFLDIRSPGLGDTAMYLCATSRDTTVYEQYFGPGTRLTVT.

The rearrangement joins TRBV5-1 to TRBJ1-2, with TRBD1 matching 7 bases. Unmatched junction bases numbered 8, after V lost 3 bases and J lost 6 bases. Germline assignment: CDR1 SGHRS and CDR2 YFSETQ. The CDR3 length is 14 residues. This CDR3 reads CASSSETGTNGYTF. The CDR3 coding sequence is TGCGCCAGCAGCTCTGAGACAGGGACAAATGGCTACACCTTC.

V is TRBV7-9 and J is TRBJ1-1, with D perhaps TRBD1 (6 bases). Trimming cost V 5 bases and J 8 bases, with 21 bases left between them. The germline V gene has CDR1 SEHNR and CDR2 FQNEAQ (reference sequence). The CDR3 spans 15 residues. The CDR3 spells CASSLLSGTSGEAFF. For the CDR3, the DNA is TGTGCCAGCAGCCTCCTATCCGGGACAAGTGGAGAAGCTTTCTTT. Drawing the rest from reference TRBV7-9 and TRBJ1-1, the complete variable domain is DTGVSQNPRHKITKRGQNVTFRCDPISEHNRLYWYRQTLGQGPEFLTYFQNEAQLEKSRLLSDRFSAERPKGSFSTLEIQRTEQGDSAMYLCASSLLSGTSGEAFFGQGTRLTVV.

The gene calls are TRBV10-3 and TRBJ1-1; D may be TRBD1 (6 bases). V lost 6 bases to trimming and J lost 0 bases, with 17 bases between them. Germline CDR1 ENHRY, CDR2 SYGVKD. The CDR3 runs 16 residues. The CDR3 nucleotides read TGTGCCATCAGCGCTGCGGGGGGGCAGATGAACACTGAAGCTTTCTTT. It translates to CAISAAGGQMNTEAFF.

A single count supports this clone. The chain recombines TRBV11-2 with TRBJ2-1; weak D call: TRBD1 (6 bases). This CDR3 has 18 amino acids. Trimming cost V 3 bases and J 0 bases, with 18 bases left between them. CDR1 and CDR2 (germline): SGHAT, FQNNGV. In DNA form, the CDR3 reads TGTGCCAGCAGCTTGGGCATGCAGGGGATCGGCTCCTACAATGAGCAGTTCTTC. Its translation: CASSLGMQGIGSYNEQFF. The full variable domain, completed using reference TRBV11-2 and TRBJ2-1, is EAGVAQSPRYKIIEKRQSVAFWCNPISGHATLYWYQQILGQGPKLLIQFQNNGVVDDSQLPKDRFSAERLKGVDSTLKIQPAKLEDSAVYLCASSLGMQGIGSYNEQFFGPGTRLTVL.

Here the CDR3 DNA reads TGTGCCAGCAGCCAAGTTACAGGGAGCCTTTTCTATGGCTACACCTTC. Its translation is CASSQVTGSLFYGYTF. The chain links TRBV4-2 to TRBJ1-2; D is possibly TRBD1 (6 bases). The ends were cut back, 1 base at V and 4 bases at J, with 16 bases in the middle. Germline assignment: CDR1 LGHNA and CDR2 YNFKEQ. This CDR3 spans 16 amino acids.

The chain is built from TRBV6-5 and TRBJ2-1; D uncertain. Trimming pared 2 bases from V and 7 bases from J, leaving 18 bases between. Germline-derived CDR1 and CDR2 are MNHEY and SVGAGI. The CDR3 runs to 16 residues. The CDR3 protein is CASSYLALHGRNEQFF. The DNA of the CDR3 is TGTGCCAGCAGTTACCTGGCCCTACACGGCAGGAATGAGCAGTTCTTC.

The CDR3 here is CASSYGRVDQETQYF. The CDR3 region has the DNA TGTGCCAGCAGTTACGGGAGGGTGGACCAAGAGACCCAGTACTTC. This sequence joins TRBV6-5 and TRBJ2-5; 7 positions match TRBD2. This CDR3 is 15 amino acids long. V gave up 2 bases and J gave up 0 bases; unmatched junction bases: 3. Germline values: CDR1 MNHEY, CDR2 SVGAGI.

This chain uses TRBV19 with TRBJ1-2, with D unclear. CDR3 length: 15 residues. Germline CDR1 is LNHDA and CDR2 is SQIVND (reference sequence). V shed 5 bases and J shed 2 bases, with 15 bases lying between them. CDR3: CASSSWAGSNYGYTF. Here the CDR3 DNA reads TGTGCCAGTAGTTCCTGGGCGGGATCCAACTATGGCTACACCTTC.

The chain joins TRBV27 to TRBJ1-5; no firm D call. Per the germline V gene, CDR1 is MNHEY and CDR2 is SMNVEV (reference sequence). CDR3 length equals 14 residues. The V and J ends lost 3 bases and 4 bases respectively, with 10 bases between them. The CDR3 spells CASSLEGGNQPQHF. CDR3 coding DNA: TGTGCCAGCAGTTTGGAGGGAGGGAATCAGCCCCAGCATTTT.

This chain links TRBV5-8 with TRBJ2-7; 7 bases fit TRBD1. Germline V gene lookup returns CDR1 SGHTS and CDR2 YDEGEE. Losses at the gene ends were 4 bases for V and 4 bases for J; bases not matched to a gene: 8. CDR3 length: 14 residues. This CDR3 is CASSRRDRPYEQYF. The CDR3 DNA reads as TGTGCCAGCAGCCGCCGGGACAGACCTTACGAGCAGTACTTC.

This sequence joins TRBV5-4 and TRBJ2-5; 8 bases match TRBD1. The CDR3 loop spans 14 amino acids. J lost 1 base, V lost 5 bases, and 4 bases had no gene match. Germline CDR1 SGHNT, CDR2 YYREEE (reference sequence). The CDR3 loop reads CASRTTGAQETQYF. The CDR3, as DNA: TGTGCCAGCAGGACGACAGGGGCCCAAGAGACCCAGTACTTC.

This CDR3 reads CASSEYRVGSPLHF. CDR3 nucleotide sequence: TGTGCCAGCAGTGAGTACAGGGTGGGTTCACCCCTCCACTTT. The chain combines TRBV6-1 with TRBJ1-6; possibly TRBD1 for D (6 bases). This CDR3 comprises 14 residues. The ends were cut back, 3 bases at V and 9 bases at J, with 12 bases in the middle. CDR1 MNHNS and CDR2 SASEGT come from the germline V gene.

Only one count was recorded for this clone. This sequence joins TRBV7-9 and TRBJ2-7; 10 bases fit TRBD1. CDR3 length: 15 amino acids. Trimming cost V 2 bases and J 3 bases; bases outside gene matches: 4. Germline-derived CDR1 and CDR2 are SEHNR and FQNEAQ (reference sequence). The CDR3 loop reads CASSLSTGGIYEQYF. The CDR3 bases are TGTGCCAGCAGCTTATCGACAGGGGGCATCTACGAGCAGTACTTC.